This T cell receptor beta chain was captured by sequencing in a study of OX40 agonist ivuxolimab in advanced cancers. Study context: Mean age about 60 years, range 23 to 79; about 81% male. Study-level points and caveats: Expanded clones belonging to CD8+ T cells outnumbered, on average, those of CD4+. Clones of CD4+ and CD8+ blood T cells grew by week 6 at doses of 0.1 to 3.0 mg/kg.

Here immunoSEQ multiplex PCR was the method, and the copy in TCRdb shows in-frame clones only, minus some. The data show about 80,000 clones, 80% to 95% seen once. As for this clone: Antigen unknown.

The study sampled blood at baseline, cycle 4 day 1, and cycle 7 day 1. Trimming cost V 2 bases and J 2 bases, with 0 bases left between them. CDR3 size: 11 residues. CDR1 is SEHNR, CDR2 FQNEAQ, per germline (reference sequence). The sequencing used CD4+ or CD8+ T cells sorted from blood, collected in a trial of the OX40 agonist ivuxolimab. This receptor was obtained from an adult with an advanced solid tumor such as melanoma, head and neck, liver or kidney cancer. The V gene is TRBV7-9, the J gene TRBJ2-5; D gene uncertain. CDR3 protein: CASSLQETQYF. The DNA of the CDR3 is TGTGCCAGCAGCTTACAAGAGACCCAGTACTTC.